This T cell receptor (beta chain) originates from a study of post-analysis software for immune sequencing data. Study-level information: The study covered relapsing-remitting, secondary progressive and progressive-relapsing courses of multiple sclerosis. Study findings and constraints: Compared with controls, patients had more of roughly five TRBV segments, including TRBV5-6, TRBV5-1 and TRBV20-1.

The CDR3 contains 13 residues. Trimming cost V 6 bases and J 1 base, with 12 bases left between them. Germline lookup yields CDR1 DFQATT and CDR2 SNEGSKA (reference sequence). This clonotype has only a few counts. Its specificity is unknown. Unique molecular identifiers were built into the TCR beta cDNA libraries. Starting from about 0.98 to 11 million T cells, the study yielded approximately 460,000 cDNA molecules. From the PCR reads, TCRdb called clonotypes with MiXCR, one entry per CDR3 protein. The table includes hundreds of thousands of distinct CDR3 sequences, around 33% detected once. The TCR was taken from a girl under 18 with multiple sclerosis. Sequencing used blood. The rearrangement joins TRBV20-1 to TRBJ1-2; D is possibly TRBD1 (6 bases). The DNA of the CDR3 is TGCAGTGCGAGGGTACAGGGTAACTATGGCTACACCTTC. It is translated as CSARVQGNYGYTF.